The next 24 T cell receptor beta chains were all read from a single sample in a study of cytomegalovirus exposure and HLA in healthy donors. The PCR had 60 Vbeta and 13 Jbeta primers. Assay: immunoSEQ multiplex PCR; the TCRdb copy retains only in-frame clones and omits some. The sample carries about 94,000 clones, under 80% recorded once. What was sequenced was PBMCs. These receptors all come from a man aged 35 to 55 in good health and CMV-seropositive.

The J gene is TRBJ2-1, the V gene TRBV9; 14 bases align to TRBD2. The CDR3 length is 20 residues. Germline assignment: CDR1 SGDLS and CDR2 YYNGEE. The ends lost 1 base at V and 2 bases at J; junction bases unmatched: 11. As DNA, the CDR3 is TGTGCCAGCAGCGTAAACAGACTAGCGGGAGGGGGTGGCACCTACAATGAGCAGTTCTTC. Amino acids: CASSVNRLAGGGGTYNEQFF.

This chain uses TRBV29-1 with TRBJ2-1; 9 bases map to TRBD1. The CDR3 runs to 15 residues. Per germline, CDR1 SQVTM and CDR2 ANQGSEA. V was pared by 3 bases and J by 8 bases, with 11 bases of the junction left unmatched. CDR3 loop: CSVDDGTGKADEQFF. For the CDR3, the DNA is TGCAGCGTTGATGATGGGACAGGGAAGGCGGATGAGCAGTTCTTC.

This clone was recorded only once. The genes are TRBV5-4 and TRBJ2-3; no definite D call. The V end lost 0 bases, the J end lost 0 bases, and 5 bases lay between the germline ends. The germline V gene has CDR1 SGHNT and CDR2 YYREEE (reference sequence). The CDR3 runs 14 residues. CDR3 amino acids: CASSLATSTDTQYF. CDR3 bases: TGTGCCAGCAGCTTGGCGACTAGCACAGATACGCAGTATTTT.

The rearrangement links TRBV6-5 to TRBJ2-2; a weak D match, TRBD2 (6 bases). Trimming shortened V by 0 bases and J by 5 bases, and 13 bases separated the two germline ends. Germline CDR1 is MNHEY and CDR2 is SVGAGI. The CDR3 consists of 16 residues. The CDR3 sequence: CASSYSIGSGTGELFF. CDR3 coding DNA: TGTGCCAGCAGTTACTCAATCGGGAGCGGTACCGGGGAGCTGTTTTTT.

J is TRBJ2-7 and V is TRBV28; 10 positions match TRBD2. Germline trimming cut 10 bases from V and 4 bases from J; bases unmatched to any gene: 10. Germline lookup yields CDR1 MDHEN and CDR2 SYDVKM. CDR3 length: 14 amino acids. The CDR3 DNA reads TGTGCCACCACAAAGAGCGGGAGGGGATACGAGCAGTACTTC. Its protein product is CATTKSGRGYEQYF.

This chain connects TRBV13 to TRBJ2-7, with TRBD2 matching over 7 bases. This CDR3 contains 16 residues. J was trimmed by 2 bases and V by 3 bases; bases with no gene match: 10. Germline values: CDR1 PRHDT, CDR2 FYEKMQ (reference sequence). CDR3 loop: CASSLGLGRGTYEQYF. Here the CDR3 DNA reads TGTGCCAGCAGCTTGGGCTTGGGGCGGGGGACCTACGAGCAGTACTTC.

The chain links TRBV2 to TRBJ2-2, with 8 bases that match TRBD2. Germline CDR1 reads SNHLY; CDR2 reads FYNNEI. This CDR3 is built from 14 residues. After removal of 6 bases from V and 6 bases from J, the junction contained 6 bases not matched to a gene. The CDR3 sequence is CASRARGGPGELFF. In nucleotides, the CDR3 is TGTGCCAGCAGGGCCCGGGGGGGGCCCGGGGAGCTGTTTTTT. Together with reference TRBV2 and TRBJ2-2, the CDR3 gives the full variable domain: EPEVTQTPSHQVTQMGQEVILRCVPISNHLYFYWYRQILGQKVEFLVSFYNNEISEKSEIFDDQFSVERPDGSNFTLKIRSTKLEDSAMYFCASRARGGPGELFFGEGSRLTVL.

V gene TRBV2 combines with J gene TRBJ1-4, with 9 bases matching TRBD1. The CDR3 consists of 15 residues. V shed 7 bases, J shed 5 bases, and the junction held 8 bases outside the gene matches. The V gene's germline CDR1 is SNHLY and CDR2 FYNNEI. This chain's CDR3 is CASTAWTGENEKLFF. CDR3 bases: TGTGCCAGCACCGCCTGGACAGGGGAGAATGAAAAACTGTTTTTT. Full variable domain (rest looked up from reference TRBV2 and TRBJ1-4): EPEVTQTPSHQVTQMGQEVILRCVPISNHLYFYWYRQILGQKVEFLVSFYNNEISEKSEIFDDQFSVERPDGSNFTLKIRSTKLEDSAMYFCASTAWTGENEKLFFGSGTQLSVL.

The V call is TRBV6-5, the J call TRBJ2-1, with 7 bases that match TRBD2. The V gene end was trimmed by 0 bases and the J gene end by 7 bases; junction bases not matched to a gene: 9. Looked up from germline, CDR1 is MNHEY and CDR2 is SVGAGI. The CDR3 has 16 residues. CDR3 in amino acids: CASSYSIGLDGNEQFF. In nucleotides, the CDR3 is TGTGCCAGCAGTTACTCGATCGGACTAGATGGTAATGAGCAGTTCTTC.

V is TRBV27 and J is TRBJ1-2; D perhaps matches TRBD1 (6 bases). Germline V gene lookup returns CDR1 MNHEY and CDR2 SMNVEV (reference sequence). The CDR3 contains 14 residues. Deletions cut 5 bases from V and 4 bases from J, with 14 bases between. CDR3 bases: TGTGCCAGCAGTCGGCAGGGGCTTGGCTATGGCTACACCTTC. Its translation: CASSRQGLGYGYTF.

This chain uses TRBV5-4 with TRBJ2-7; TRBD2 aligns across 9 bases. Germline V gives CDR1 SGHNT, CDR2 YYREEE (reference sequence). V lost 4 bases, J lost 2 bases, and 7 bases stayed unmatched. The CDR3 has 15 amino acids. The DNA for the CDR3 is TGTGCCAGCAGCCTGGGGTCTAGCGGGACCTACGAGCAGTACTTC. Translating it yields CASSLGSSGTYEQYF.

In nucleotides, the CDR3 is TGCGCCAGCAGCGCGGGGGGGCCCAGCACAGATACGCAGTATTTT. The encoded protein is CASSAGGPSTDTQYF. The V gene is TRBV5-1, the J gene TRBJ2-3; 9 bases match TRBD2. The CDR3 spans 15 residues. Germline-derived CDR1 and CDR2 are SGHRS and YFSETQ. The junction had 3 bases not matched to a gene; V was cut back by 4 bases and J by 0 bases. The full variable domain, with the rest looked up from reference TRBV5-1 and TRBJ2-3, is KAGVTQTPRYLIKTRGQQVTLSCSPISGHRSVSWYQQTPGQGLQFLFEYFSETQRNKGNFPGRFSGRQFSNSRSEMNVSTLELGDSALYLCASSAGGPSTDTQYFGPGTRLTVL.

This chain uses TRBV9 with TRBJ2-1; 7 positions agree with TRBD2. The J segment lost 5 bases and the V segment lost 4 bases, leaving 15 bases of the junction unmatched. The CDR3 sequence is 17 residues long. Germline V gene lookup returns CDR1 SGDLS and CDR2 YYNGEE. CDR3 in amino acids: CASSPLSGGREDNEQFF. Here the CDR3 DNA reads TGTGCCAGCAGCCCCCTCTCGGGAGGCAGGGAAGACAATGAGCAGTTCTTC.

This chain uses TRBV11-2 with TRBJ2-2; 9 bases are shared with TRBD2. This CDR3 region has 16 residues. J was trimmed by 4 bases and V by 4 bases; bases with no gene match: 7. CDR1 is SGHAT and CDR2 is FQNNGV in the germline V gene. As DNA, the CDR3 is TGTGCCAGCAGCTACTCGCGGGGGGGAGGCACCGGGGAGCTGTTTTTT. Amino acid sequence: CASSYSRGGGTGELFF.

The chain uses TRBV7-9 and TRBJ2-3; D unclear. CDR1 is SEHNR and CDR2 is FQNEAQ in the germline V gene (reference sequence). This CDR3 has 14 residues. V shed 1 base and J shed 3 bases, with 8 bases lying between them. The CDR3 here is CASSLGFSTDTQYF. The CDR3 coding sequence is TGTGCCAGCAGCTTAGGTTTTTCGACAGATACGCAGTATTTT.

The chain recombines TRBV5-5 with TRBJ2-2; 12 positions agree with TRBD1. Germline CDR1 SGHKS, CDR2 YYEKEE (reference sequence). The CDR3 extends over 16 amino acids. V lost 3 bases and J lost 9; bases outside the gene matches: 9. The DNA of the CDR3 is TGTGCCAGCAGCTCGGGGGGACAGGGGGCGGTCCGGGAGCTGTTTTTT. Its protein is CASSSGGQGAVRELFF.

The chain couples TRBV5-1 to TRBJ1-2; D is ambiguous. CDR1 and CDR2 from the germline V gene are SGHRS and YFSETQ. The CDR3 sequence is 13 residues long. The V end was cut by 4 bases, the J end by 0 bases, with 7 bases between. The CDR3 region has the DNA TGCGCCAGCAGCCCGGCGGCTAACTATGGCTACACCTTC. This encodes CASSPAANYGYTF.

This rearrangement joins TRBV7-9 to TRBJ2-7; 7 bases line up with TRBD2. Germline CDR1 and CDR2: SEHNR and FQNEAQ (reference sequence). The CDR3 totals 15 residues. J gave up 0 bases and V 5 bases, and 7 bases lay outside the gene matches. The CDR3 loop is CASSARGGSSYEQYF. The CDR3, as DNA: TGTGCCAGCAGCGCAAGGGGCGGGAGCTCCTACGAGCAGTACTTC.

This clone was found once. The chain has TRBV19 and TRBJ2-2; 9 bases are a match to TRBD2. The CDR3 runs 17 residues. The germline gives CDR1 LNHDA, CDR2 SQIVND (reference sequence). V lost 7 bases and J lost 7; bases outside the gene matches: 16. CDR3 sequence (DNA): TGTGCCAGTAAGCGGGTGGCTAGCGGGGCTTTAGGCGGGGAGCTGTTTTTT. It translates to CASKRVASGALGGELFF.

In its sample, this clone was seen a few times. The chain recombines TRBV9 with TRBJ2-1; 8 bases line up with TRBD1. J gave up 4 bases and V 4 bases, and 7 bases lay outside the gene matches. CDR1 and CDR2 (germline): SGDLS, YYNGEE. The CDR3 spans 15 residues. CDR3 bases: TGTGCCAGCAGCCGAACAGGGGGGTTTTACAATGAGCAGTTCTTC. Protein product: CASSRTGGFYNEQFF.

This clone was seen repeatedly, ten times or more. At one of its ends the junction is not consistent with the germline gene, which may arise from a read error. The chain links TRBV7-7 to TRBJ2-2; TRBD2 might be the D (6 bases). The germline CDR1 and CDR2 sequences are SSHAT and FNYEAQ (reference sequence). There are 14 residues in the CDR3. CDR3 residues: CASRKDAGSGELFF. Written as DNA, the CDR3 is TGTGCTAGCAGGAAAGACGCGGGGTCCGGGGAGCTGTTTTTT.

This clone appeared once. CDR3 bases: TGCAGCGTTGAATCCCGGGAGGAGGGCGGACGCGGCTACACCTTC. Encoded protein: CSVESREEGGRGYTF. This chain joins TRBV29-1 and TRBJ1-2; no clear D gene. This CDR3 spans 15 amino acids. The germline V gene has CDR1 SQVTM and CDR2 ANQGSEA. V gave up 2 bases and J gave up 8 bases, with 21 bases separating them.

This chain joins TRBV5-8 and TRBJ1-5; D is uncertain. Trimming shortened V by 0 bases and J by 2 bases, and 9 bases separated the two germline ends. The CDR3 is 15 residues long. The V gene's germline CDR1 is SGHTS and CDR2 YDEGEE. The CDR3, as DNA: TGTGCCAGCAGCTTGGACCCGGGAGGCAATCAGCCCCAGCATTTT. This encodes CASSLDPGGNQPQHF.

This chain links TRBV27 with TRBJ2-2; 10 bases match TRBD2. This CDR3 is built from 16 residues. Germline V gene data show CDR1 as MNHEY and CDR2 as SMNVEV (reference sequence). The J segment lost 4 bases and the V segment lost 5 bases, leaving 7 bases of the junction unmatched. In DNA, the CDR3 is TGTGCCAGCAGTATTACTAGCGGGGACTTCACCGGGGAGCTGTTTTTT. Translated: CASSITSGDFTGELFF.